Following are 2 T cell receptor beta chains from one sample sequenced in a study of human T cells and chemical hapten exposure. Time point of the sample: patch test 2, 6 weeks after DPC sensitization. Treatment reported: therapeutic diphenylcyclopropenone sensitization with weekly scalp DPC. TCRdb passed the RACE reads through MiXCR, listing each CDR3 protein once. The sample carries about 380,000 distinct CDR3 sequences, just under 6.5% recorded once. Sequencing was performed on whole blood, taken in connection with sensitization to the hapten diphenylcyclopropenone (DPC). These receptors came from a woman in her late teens or twenties with alopecia areata. Some clones in this sample may be carry-over from other donors' samples.

This clonotype was detected only a few times. V usage is TRBV2 and J usage is TRBJ1-2; possibly TRBD1 for D (6 bases). The V gene lost 4 bases and the J gene lost 0 bases, with 12 bases spanning the gap. This CDR3 spans 15 amino acids. In germline, CDR1 is SNHLY, CDR2 FYNNEI. The chain's CDR3 is CASSVTRGANYGYTF. The CDR3 bases are TGTGCCAGCAGTGTAACAAGGGGGGCTAACTATGGCTACACCTTC.

The J gene is TRBJ1-3, the V gene TRBV2; D is undetermined. V gave up 7 bases and J gave up 1 base, with 2 bases separating them. This CDR3 spans 11 amino acids. In germline, CDR1 is SNHLY, CDR2 FYNNEI. In DNA, the CDR3 is TGTGCCAGCACTTCTGGAAACACCATATATTTT. Translation gives CASTSGNTIYF. The whole variable domain, filled in from reference TRBV2 and TRBJ1-3, reads EPEVTQTPSHQVTQMGQEVILRCVPISNHLYFYWYRQILGQKVEFLVSFYNNEISEKSEIFDDQFSVERPDGSNFTLKIRSTKLEDSAMYFCASTSGNTIYFGEGSWLTVV.